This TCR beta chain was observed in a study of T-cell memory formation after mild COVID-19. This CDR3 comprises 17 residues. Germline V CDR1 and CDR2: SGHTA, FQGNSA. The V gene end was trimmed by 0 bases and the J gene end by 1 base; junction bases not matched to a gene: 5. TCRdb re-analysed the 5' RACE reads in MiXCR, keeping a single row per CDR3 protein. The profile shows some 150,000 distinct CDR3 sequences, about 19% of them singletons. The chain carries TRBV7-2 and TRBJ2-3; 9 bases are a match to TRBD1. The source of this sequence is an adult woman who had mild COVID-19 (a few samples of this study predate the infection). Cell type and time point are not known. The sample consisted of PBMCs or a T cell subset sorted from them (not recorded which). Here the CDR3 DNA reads TGTGCCAGCAGCTTAGCAATCCGGGACAGGGGCACAGATACGCAGTATTTT. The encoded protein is CASSLAIRDRGTDTQYF.